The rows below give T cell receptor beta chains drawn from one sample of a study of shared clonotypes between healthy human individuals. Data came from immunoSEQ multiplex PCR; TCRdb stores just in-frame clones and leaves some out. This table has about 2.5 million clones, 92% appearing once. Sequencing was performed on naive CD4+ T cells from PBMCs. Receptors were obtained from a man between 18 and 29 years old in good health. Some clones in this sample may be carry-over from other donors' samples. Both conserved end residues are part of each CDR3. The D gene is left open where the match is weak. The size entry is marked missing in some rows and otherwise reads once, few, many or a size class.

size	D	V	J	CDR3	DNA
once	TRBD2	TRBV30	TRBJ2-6	CAWSAGRAFGANVLTF	TGTGCCTGGAGTGCCGGGAGGGCCTTTGGGGCCAACGTCCTGACTTTC
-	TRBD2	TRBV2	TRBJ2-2	CASSGPSGTNTGELFF	TGTGCCAGCAGTGGCCCTAGCGGGACGAACACCGGGGAGCTGTTTTTT
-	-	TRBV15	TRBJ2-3	CATRLAASTDTQYF	TGTGCCACCCGCCTTGCGGCTAGCACAGATACGCAGTATTTT
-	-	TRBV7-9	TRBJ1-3	CASRPRNSGNTIYF	TGTGCCAGCAGACCACGAAACTCTGGAAACACCATATATTTT
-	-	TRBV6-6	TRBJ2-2	CASSYRVGVGGELFF	TGTGCCAGCAGTTACAGGGTGGGGGTTGGCGGGGAGCTGTTTTTT
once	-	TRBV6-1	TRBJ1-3	CASSEGALGGSGNTIYF	TGTGCCAGCAGTGAAGGGGCCCTCGGCGGTTCTGGAAACACCATATATTTT
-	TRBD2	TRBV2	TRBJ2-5	CASSELLAGVGETQYF	TGTGCCAGCAGTGAACTCCTAGCGGGAGTTGGGGAGACCCAGTACTTC
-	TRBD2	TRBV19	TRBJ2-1	CASSIALAGVVSGYNEQFF	TGTGCCAGTAGTATAGCTCTAGCGGGAGTTGTGTCAGGTTACAATGAGCAGTTCTTC
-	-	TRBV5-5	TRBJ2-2	CASTLAGPNTGELFF	TGTGCCAGCACCCTTGCCGGACCGAACACCGGGGAGCTGTTTTTT
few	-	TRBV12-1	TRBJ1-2	CASSSDRDVNYGYTF	TGTGCCAGCAGCTCGGACAGGGACGTTAACTATGGCTACACCTTC
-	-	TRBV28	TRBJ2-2	CASGRETGELFF	TGTGCCAGCGGCCGGGAAACCGGGGAGCTGTTTTTT
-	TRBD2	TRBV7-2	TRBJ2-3	CASSLGSGRMTDTQYF	TGTGCCAGCAGCTTAGGTAGCGGGAGAATGACAGATACGCAGTATTTT
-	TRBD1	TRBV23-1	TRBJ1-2	CASSHKRQGGYGYTF	TGCGCCAGCAGTCACAAAAGACAGGGGGGCTATGGCTACACCTTC
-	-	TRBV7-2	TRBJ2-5	CASSLFSGAETQYF	TGTGCCAGCAGCTTATTCTCGGGCGCGGAGACCCAGTACTTC
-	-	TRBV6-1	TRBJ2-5	CASSGQGQLQETQYF	TGTGCCAGCAGTGGTCAGGGACAACTCCAAGAGACCCAGTACTTC
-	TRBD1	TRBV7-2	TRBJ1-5	CASSVGTVLQPQHF	TGTGCCAGCAGCGTAGGGACAGTATTACAGCCCCAGCATTTT
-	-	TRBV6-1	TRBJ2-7	CASRAVAESYEQYF	TGTGCCAGCAGAGCCGTAGCGGAGTCCTACGAGCAGTACTTC
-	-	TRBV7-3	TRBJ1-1	CASSLLIATEAFF	TGTGCCAGCAGCTTATTGATCGCGACTGAAGCTTTCTTT
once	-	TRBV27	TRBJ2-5	CASSSLAPFQGDETQYF	TGTGCCAGCAGTTCGCTCGCTCCTTTTCAGGGTGACGAGACCCAGTACTTC
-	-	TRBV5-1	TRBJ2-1	CASSSGPSRDNEQFF	TGCGCCAGCAGCTCGGGACCTTCAAGGGACAATGAGCAGTTCTTC
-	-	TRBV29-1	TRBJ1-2	CSIMTANYGYTF	TGCAGCATAATGACGGCAAACTATGGCTACACCTTC
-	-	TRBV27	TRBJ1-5	CASSFEDSPKGQPQHF	TGTGCCAGCAGTTTTGAGGACAGCCCAAAGGGACAGCCCCAGCATTTT
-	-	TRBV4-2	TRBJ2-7	CASSQGDNYEQYF	TGTGCCAGCAGCCAAGGGGATAACTACGAGCAGTACTTC
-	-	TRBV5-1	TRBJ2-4	CASSFGLVNIQYF	TGCGCCAGCAGCTTCGGGTTGGTGAACATTCAGTACTTC
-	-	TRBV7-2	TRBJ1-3	CASSFVTGSSGNTIYF	TGTGCCAGCAGCTTCGTTACAGGATCCTCTGGAAACACCATATATTTT
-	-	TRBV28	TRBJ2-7	CASSSPGRGHYEQYF	TGTGCCAGCAGTTCTCCAGGACGGGGCCACTACGAGCAGTACTTC
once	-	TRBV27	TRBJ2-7	CASSLSTPRVYEQYF	TGTGCCAGCAGTTTATCTACCCCACGGGTGTACGAGCAGTACTTC
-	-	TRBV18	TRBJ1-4	CASSRVRDNEKLFF	TGTGCCAGCTCACGGGTCAGGGATAATGAAAAACTGTTTTTT
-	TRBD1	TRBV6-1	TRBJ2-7	CASRDGSGQNYEQYF	TGTGCCAGCAGGGACGGGTCGGGACAGAACTACGAGCAGTACTTC
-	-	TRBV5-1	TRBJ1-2	CASSLWVYPNRESGYTF	TGCGCCAGCAGCTTGTGGGTATACCCGAATCGGGAAAGTGGCTACACCTTC
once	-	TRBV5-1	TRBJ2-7	CASRPNPGQTYEQYF	TGCGCCAGCAGACCTAACCCGGGACAAACCTACGAGCAGTACTTC
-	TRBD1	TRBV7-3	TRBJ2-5	CASSSTGGAQETQYF	TGTGCCAGCAGCTCGACAGGGGGTGCCCAAGAGACCCAGTACTTC
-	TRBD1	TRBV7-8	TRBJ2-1	CASSSDRGPINEQFF	TGTGCCAGCAGCTCGGACAGGGGGCCTATCAATGAGCAGTTCTTC
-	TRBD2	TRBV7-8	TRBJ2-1	CASSNRLAEGGNEQFF	TGTGCCAGCAGCAACCGACTAGCGGAGGGGGGCAATGAGCAGTTCTTC
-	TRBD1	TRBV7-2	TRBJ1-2	CASRRTGDPFYGYTF	TGTGCCAGCAGAAGGACAGGGGACCCGTTCTATGGCTACACCTTC
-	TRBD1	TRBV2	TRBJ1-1	CARTGNVNTEAFF	TGTGCCAGGACAGGGAATGTGAACACTGAAGCTTTCTTT
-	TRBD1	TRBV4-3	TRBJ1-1	CASSLRGTGGEAFF	TGCGCCAGCAGCCTCCGAGGGACAGGGGGTGAAGCTTTCTTT
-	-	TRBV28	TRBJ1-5	CASSSSGGSARRNQPQHF	TGTGCCAGCAGTTCCTCGGGCGGGTCGGCACGTCGAAATCAGCCCCAGCATTTT
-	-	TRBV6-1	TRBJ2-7	CASSDPRGTMNSYEQYF	TGTGCCAGCAGTGACCCCAGGGGCACCATGAACTCCTACGAGCAGTACTTC
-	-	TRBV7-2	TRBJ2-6	CASSVRVGANVLTF	TGTGCCAGCAGCGTCAGGGTAGGGGCCAACGTCCTGACTTTC
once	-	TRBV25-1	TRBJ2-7	CASSPSGVRSEQYF	TGTGCCAGCAGTCCGTCGGGGGTACGGTCCGAGCAGTACTTC
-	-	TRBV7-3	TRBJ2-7	CASSLKTGLQSYEQYF	TGTGCCAGCAGCTTAAAGACGGGACTCCAATCCTACGAGCAGTACTTC
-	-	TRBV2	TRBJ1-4	CASSPDGATNEKLFF	TGTGCCAGCAGCCCCGACGGAGCAACTAATGAAAAACTGTTTTTT